Detailed here is one T cell receptor (beta chain). The antigen this receptor binds is unknown. No base qualities exist here, and no much larger clone lies one base off it. These data come from a study of beta chain features in type 1 diabetes (dated by TCRdb to the late 2010s). About the full investigation: Patients and healthy donors did not differ in mean age, gender distribution, total cell number or subset yield. A total of about 100,000,000 sorted cells were examined across all samples, and RNA yield correlated strongly with the number of cells per subset. The study compared TCRB repertoires of sorted circulating CD4+ T cell subsets between recently diagnosed type 1 diabetes patients and matched healthy donors. Naive and central memory subsets were obtained from all 30 or so donors, but regulatory and stem cell-like memory subsets were isolated from only 8 patients and about eight healthy donors. Study-level results and caveats: Sequencing cDNA rather than genomic DNA could over-represent highly expressing activated cells, although activation and CD3 levels did not differ between groups. Fewer insertions and more nucleotide deletions at VDJ recombination sites were observed in patients with type 1 diabetes, implying thymic rearrangement abnormalities. A moderate but significant shortening of TCRB CDR3 length was observed in type 1 diabetes patients in all four CD4+ subsets. Naive, central memory and regulatory TCRB repertoires appeared more similar among patients than among healthy donors. Only small numbers of individuals were included in the HLA sub-analyses, which left unresolved whether HLA type had any influence on TCRB rearrangement. PCR may preferentially amplify shorter templates, but because patient and control samples were amplified and corrected together, any resulting skew would affect both groups equally.

Each donor gave one peripheral blood draw, roughly 110 mL on average, collected into heparinised tubes. A BD FACSAria II was used to sort naive, central memory, regulatory and stem cell-like memory CD4+ T cells with a panel that included CD45RO, CCR7, CD25, CD127, CD95 and CD27. Purity was above 98% for every sorted population. PBMCs were isolated immediately by Lymphoprep density gradient centrifugation and stained directly without culture. So that batch effects would be minimized, each experiment stained and sorted samples in pairs, pairing one healthy donor with one patient. The entire isolated RNA was reverse transcribed using the High Capacity cDNA Reverse Transcription Kit, and thus expressed TCRB transcripts were sequenced. Naive, central memory and regulatory T cell samples underwent deep immunoSEQ sequencing, averaging approximately 3.5 million total reads per sample. After sorted cells were lysed in RLT buffer, RNA was extracted with DNase-treated RNeasy Micro or Mini kits, with the choice depending on cell number. Each cell subset was processed separately to prevent cross-contamination, with patient and healthy donor samples processed together. TCRB sequences were amplified from cDNA with the immunoSEQ multiplex PCR, producing 87-bp fragments spanning the CDR3 region. The amplicons were sequenced using the Illumina HiSeq platform. Per the original workflow: PCR bias was computationally corrected using synthetic template baselines, reads within Hamming distance 2 were collapsed, and singletons that could not be merged were discarded. Reads were aligned against IMGT to assign V, D and J genes, CDR3 length and insertions or deletions at six rearrangement sites. Within each subset, clonotype counts were normalized to sorted cell number, after which true diversity and Gini coefficients were computed with the tcR R package. Repertoire sharing was quantified using the overlap coefficient calculated on TCRB nucleotide sequences. As a proxy for the pre-selection repertoire, out-of-frame TCRB sequences from naive cells were analyzed. What TCRdb holds here is the immuneACCESS table cut down to in-frame rearrangements. Part of the clones is not present; checked against another copy, under half of the missing clones reflect an unresolved V gene, and the others are unexplained. The DNA gave D and trimming, while V, J and clone size come from that table. This sample comprises 200,000 to 300,000 clones, roughly 20% of them detected only once. The ten largest clones take up 0.028% of the sample.

Trimming takes 5 bases from V and 5 bases from J, and the germline ends sit 15 bases apart. From the cysteine up to the phenylalanine, the CDR3 has a length of 15 residues. Kept here is only the CDR3 DNA, which spans 45 bases and is read in frame from base 1. Taken from the germline V gene, the CDR1 and CDR2 loops are KGHSH and LQKENI. The chain was built from TRBV18 and TRBJ1-4, and the D gene may be TRBD1, 5 bases matching. Sequencing was performed on naive CD4+ T cells from blood. The cell subset or site label here, explained by the study, means: true naive CD4+ T cells. This receptor was taken from a woman aged 35 to 49 with type 1 diabetes. The DNA is TGTGCCAGCTCAGCTCTCGACAGCCTAAATGAAAAACTGTTTTTT. Its translation is CASSALDSLNEKLFF. Reference TRBV18 and TRBJ1-4 genes cover what lies past the CDR3, so the full variable domain is NAGVMQNPRHLVRRRGQEARLRCSPMKGHSHVYWYRQLPEEGLKFMVYLQKENIIDESGMPKERFSAEFPKEGPSILRIQQVVRGDSAAYFCASSALDSLNEKLFFGSGTQLSVL.